The rows below give T cell receptor beta chains drawn from one sample of a study of OX40 agonist ivuxolimab in advanced cancers. The protocol was immunoSEQ multiplex PCR, while the TCRdb copy is restricted to in-frame clones and leaves out a portion. Of roughly 63,000 clones detected, 80% to 90% appear once; the ten largest clones hold 12%. This material consisted of CD4+ or CD8+ T cells sorted from blood, taken in a trial of the OX40 agonist ivuxolimab. The receptor source for this set is an adult with an advanced solid tumor such as melanoma, head and neck, liver or kidney cancer. Each CDR3 is given with its conserved first and last residue. Each record gives: CDR3 protein, CDR3 DNA, clone size, D gene, J gene, V gene. D genes are given only for firm matches. The listing skips clone size in some rows; elsewhere it reads once, few, many or a size class.

cdr3_aa: CASRGTGSYQPQHF; cdr3_nt: TGTGCCAGCAGGGGGACAGGGAGTTATCAGCCCCAGCATTTT; clone_size: once; d_call: TRBD1; j_call: TRBJ1-5; v_call: TRBV6-5
cdr3_aa: CASSLVLGGSQETQYF; cdr3_nt: TGTGCCAGCAGCTTGGTTCTGGGTGGCAGCCAAGAGACCCAGTACTTC; clone_size: -; d_call: -; j_call: TRBJ2-5; v_call: TRBV5-6
cdr3_aa: CASSYSSTSGGGEQYF; cdr3_nt: TGTGCCAGCAGCTACAGTTCGACTAGCGGGGGTGGAGAGCAGTACTTC; clone_size: -; d_call: TRBD2; j_call: TRBJ2-7; v_call: TRBV5-4
cdr3_aa: CASSFLFRGLVGVGTDTQYF; cdr3_nt: TGTGCCAGCAGTTTTCTTTTCCGCGGACTAGTGGGTGTCGGCACAGATACGCAGTATTTT; clone_size: -; d_call: TRBD2; j_call: TRBJ2-3; v_call: TRBV27
cdr3_aa: CASSGLTGELFF; cdr3_nt: TGTGCCAGCAGCGGCCTCACCGGGGAGCTGTTTTTT; clone_size: once; d_call: -; j_call: TRBJ2-2; v_call: TRBV7-3
cdr3_aa: CSVEDPPSGLTSSYEQYF; cdr3_nt: TGCAGCGTTGAAGATCCCCCCTCTGGACTTACAAGCTCCTACGAGCAGTACTTC; clone_size: -; d_call: -; j_call: TRBJ2-7; v_call: TRBV29-1
cdr3_aa: CASSLARGTGYEQYF; cdr3_nt: TGTGCCAGCAGCTTGGCTCGGGGGACTGGGTACGAGCAGTACTTC; clone_size: -; d_call: -; j_call: TRBJ2-7; v_call: TRBV5-4
cdr3_aa: CASRTGGARGYTF; cdr3_nt: TGTGCCAGCAGGACAGGGGGCGCCAGGGGCTACACCTTC; clone_size: -; d_call: TRBD1; j_call: TRBJ1-2; v_call: TRBV27
cdr3_aa: CASSFLAGNTDTQYF; cdr3_nt: TGTGCCAGTAGTTTTTTAGCGGGGAACACAGATACGCAGTATTTT; clone_size: -; d_call: TRBD2; j_call: TRBJ2-3; v_call: TRBV19
cdr3_aa: CASLGGGSSYNEQFF; cdr3_nt: TGTGCCAGTTTGGGGGGCGGGAGCTCCTACAATGAGCAGTTCTTC; clone_size: -; d_call: -; j_call: TRBJ2-1; v_call: TRBV19
cdr3_aa: CAISEYRQDSYEQYF; cdr3_nt: TGTGCCATCAGTGAGTATAGGCAGGACTCCTACGAGCAGTACTTC; clone_size: -; d_call: -; j_call: TRBJ2-7; v_call: TRBV10-3
cdr3_aa: CASSEAGSGLSYEQYF; cdr3_nt: TGTGCCAGCAGTGAAGCCGGGTCAGGGCTCTCCTACGAGCAGTACTTC; clone_size: -; d_call: -; j_call: TRBJ2-7; v_call: TRBV2
cdr3_aa: CATSGVGDTQYF; cdr3_nt: TGTGCCACCAGCGGTGTAGGGGATACGCAGTATTTT; clone_size: -; d_call: -; j_call: TRBJ2-3; v_call: TRBV15
cdr3_aa: CASSQDLGVWPQHF; cdr3_nt: TGTGCCAGCAGCCAAGATTTAGGGGTTTGGCCCCAGCATTTT; clone_size: -; d_call: -; j_call: TRBJ1-5; v_call: TRBV4-2
cdr3_aa: CAWSGPSGLENEQFF; cdr3_nt: TGTGCCTGGAGTGGGCCCTCGGGACTGGAGAATGAGCAGTTCTTC; clone_size: -; d_call: -; j_call: TRBJ2-1; v_call: TRBV30